This TCR beta chain was sequenced in a study of monozygotic twins with inflammatory bowel disease. The CDR3 runs 14 residues. Germline assignment: CDR1 MNHEY and CDR2 SVGEGT. From its re-call of the 5' RACE reads, TCRdb lists each CDR3 protein once, without DNA. This repertoire includes around 220,000 distinct CDR3 sequences. V usage is TRBV6-2 or TRBV6-3 and J usage is TRBJ2-1. Input material: blood. The source of this sequence is a human donor with ulcerative colitis or Crohn's disease, or a healthy co-twin of an affected twin (not recorded which). CDR3 in amino acids: CASGIWVNNNEQFF.